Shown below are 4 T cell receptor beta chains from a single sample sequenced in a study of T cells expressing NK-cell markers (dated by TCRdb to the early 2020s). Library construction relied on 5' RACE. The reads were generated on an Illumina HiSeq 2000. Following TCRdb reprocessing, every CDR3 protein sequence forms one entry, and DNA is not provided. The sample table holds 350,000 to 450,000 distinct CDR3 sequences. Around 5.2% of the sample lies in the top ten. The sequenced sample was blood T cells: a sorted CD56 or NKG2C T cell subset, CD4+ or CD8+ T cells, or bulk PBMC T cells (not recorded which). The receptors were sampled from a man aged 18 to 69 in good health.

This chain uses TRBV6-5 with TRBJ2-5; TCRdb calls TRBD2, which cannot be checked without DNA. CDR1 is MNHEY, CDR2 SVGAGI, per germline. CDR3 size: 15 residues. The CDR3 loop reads CASSYYPAGRETQYF.

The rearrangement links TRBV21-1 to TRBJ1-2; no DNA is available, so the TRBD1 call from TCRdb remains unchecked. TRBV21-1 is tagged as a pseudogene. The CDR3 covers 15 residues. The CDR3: CASSSRDRGFYGYTF.

CDR3 sequence reads: CASSDSSGLPLVNTEAFF. The chain has TRBV6-4 and TRBJ1-1. The CDR3 sequence is 18 residues long. Germline V CDR1 and CDR2: MRHNA, SNTAGT.

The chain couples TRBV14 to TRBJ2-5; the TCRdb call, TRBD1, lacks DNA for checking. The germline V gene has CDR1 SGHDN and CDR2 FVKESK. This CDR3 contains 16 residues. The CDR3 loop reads CASSQAGSLLGETQYF. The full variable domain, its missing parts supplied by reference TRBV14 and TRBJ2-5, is EAGVTQFPSHSVIEKGQTVTLRCDPISGHDNLYWYRRVMGKEIKFLLHFVKESKQDESGMPNNRFLAERTGGTYSTLKVQPAELEDSGVYFCASSQAGSLLGETQYFGPGTRLLVL.